This T cell receptor beta chain was captured in a study of blood T cells in healthy people across ages (dated by TCRdb to the mid-2010s). Background for the entire study: In model experiments, template switching captured about one uniquely barcoded TCR beta cDNA molecule for every two T cells. The donors were split into four age groups: young (average about 15 years), middle-aged (around 37), aged (approximately 60) and long-lived (over 75). Using deep sequencing normalized with unique cDNA molecular identifiers, the study measured how TCR beta repertoire diversity changes with age. Donors of different ages were randomly distributed across sequencing lanes to avoid experimental bias. The study analyzed two additional independent replicas of 1 million unique cDNA reads from the same blood draw for two donors, one aged 18 to 29 and one aged 80 or older. The full study reports these points: Because the CMV infection status of the donors was unknown, age-related changes in expanded clonotypes may potentially have been confounded. Since profiling was done on bulk unsorted PBMCs, naive and antigen-experienced compartments could not be conclusively compared. Observed TCR beta diversity per million T cells fell roughly linearly with age, and a significant reduction was already apparent by age around 36. The long-lived group showed more naive CD4+ T cells, fewer expanded clones and increased TCR diversity than the aged group, suggesting age selection. Total diversity estimates from one million sequenced T cells were considered lower bounds and underestimates. There was a strong correlation between observed TCR beta diversity and the percentage of naive T cells measured by flow cytometry.

This clonotype was observed a few times. Its antigen target is currently unknown. It has no much larger one-base neighbor in the sample; base qualities were not kept. Libraries were prepared through 5' RACE. A second about 7 to 11 cycle PCR used a sample-barcoded 5' primer and a J-beta primer mix. A unique molecular identifier was introduced onto each TCR beta cDNA molecule by a template-switch 5' adaptor carrying 12 random nucleotides. Each sample yielded at least 2.5 million CDR3-containing paired-end reads. The Mint cDNA synthesis kit, primed by a TRBC-specific oligonucleotide, was used to synthesize first-strand cDNA from all RNA. After uracil-DNA glycosylase treatment, a first 18-cycle PCR used universal primers M1SS and BC2_uni_R on all cDNA. The authors' analysis ran thus. Normalization of each sample was performed by random selection of 1 million high-quality reads, each carrying a distinct molecular identifier. Instead of being binned into consensus sequences, reads with shared molecular identifiers were discarded. MiTCR, set to a Q25 quality threshold and the strictest error-elimination algorithm, was used for CDR3 identification, clonotype clustering and error correction. Lower-bound total TCR beta diversity was estimated with a nonparametric unseen species model using Euler transformation. Using fastp at Q25 and MiXCR, TCRdb reprocessed the public reads and kept productive beta chains. Every distinct CDR3 protein forms one entry, paired with its most common genes and DNA. TCRdb's processing, not the study's, gives the V and J calls here. The sample data list fewer than 2,000,000 distinct CDR3 sequences, and more than 35% of these were observed just once. The ten largest clones capture 20% to 25% of the sample.

The donors were some 39 Caucasian individuals from Russia, aged roughly 6 to 100 years, who were systemically healthy. Each donor gave ten milliliters of peripheral blood, drawn into EDTA-treated Vacutainer tubes. Ficoll-Paque density-gradient centrifugation was used to isolate PBMCs, with at least 6 million per sample. Trizol reagent was used to extract total RNA from PBMCs, with at least 5.5 micrograms per sample. For every donor, an aliquot of PBMCs went through flow cytometry to measure the percentages of naive CD45RAhigh/CD27high T cells. V gives up 5 bases and J gives up 6 bases, and the segment between their germline ends measures 18 bases. The germline V gene gives CDR1 as SGHTA and CDR2 as FQGTGA. Taken from cysteine to phenylalanine, the CDR3 has 15 residues. Kept here is only the CDR3 DNA, which spans 45 bases and is read in frame from base 1.

Sample: blood. The sequence is built from TRBV7-3 and TRBJ2-3, with the identity of the D gene unclear. The clonotype was recovered from a human donor in good health. The CDR3 region has the sequence CASSPSTSWFDTQYF. The DNA is as follows: TGTGCCAGCAGCCCTTCGACGAGTTGGTTCGATACGCAGTATTTT.